This entry describes one T cell receptor beta chain. These data come from a study of blood T cell repertoires in COVID-19. V lost 5 bases, J lost 7 bases, and 10 bases stayed unmatched. This CDR3 has 15 residues. Germline CDR1 is SEHNR and CDR2 is FQNEAQ (reference sequence). Original methodology: Amplified reference gene primers provided the basis for estimating nucleated cell counts. Data came from immunoSEQ multiplex PCR; TCRdb stores just in-frame clones and leaves some out. Clone size and the V and J calls come from that table; the DNA yielded D and trimming. Here the sample spans about 180,000 clones, around 85% being singletons. Cohorts were based on clinical histories the participants reported.

The sample comprised PBMCs or T cells enriched from blood (not recorded which). This TCR was recovered from a man aged 40-49 years who had recovered from COVID-19. The V and J genes are TRBV7-9 and TRBJ1-4; TRBD1 matches 7 bases. The chain's CDR3 is CASSGQATGGEKLFF. As DNA, the CDR3 is TGTGCCAGCAGCGGACAGGCGACCGGGGGTGAAAAACTGTTTTTT.